Below are 22 T cell receptor beta chains sequenced from a single sample in a study of T cell changes during pregnancy in multiple sclerosis. The assay was immunoSEQ multiplex PCR, and TCRdb's table has in-frame clones only and misses some. This sample carries 40,000 to 55,000 clones, 85% to 95% of them seen once, and the ten largest clones take 1% to 1.5%. Sequenced material: peripheral blood. The origin of the receptors is a female donor with multiple sclerosis, enrolled in a pregnancy study.

The V and J genes are TRBV7-2 and TRBJ2-1, with TRBD2 matching over 14 bases. Trimming took 5 bases from V and 6 from J; bases not matched to a gene: 9. CDR3 length: 17 amino acids. CDR1 and CDR2 from the germline V gene are SGHTA and FQGNSA. In DNA, the CDR3 is TGTGCCAGCAGCCCACGACTAGCGGGAGGGGGTCGCAATGAGCAGTTCTTC. Translated: CASSPRLAGGGRNEQFF.

This chain joins TRBV5-4 and TRBJ1-4; D is perhaps TRBD1 (5 bases). Trimming shortened V by 2 bases and J by 7 bases, and 18 bases separated the two germline ends. The CDR3 totals 16 residues. The V gene's germline CDR1 is SGHNT and CDR2 YYREEE (reference sequence). The CDR3 coding sequence is TGTGCCAGCAGCTTTGGATTTGGGGGGGATGGTGAAAAACTGTTTTTT. Its translation: CASSFGFGGDGEKLFF.

The rearrangement links TRBV29-1 to TRBJ2-1; 9 bases map to TRBD2. CDR3 size: 14 residues. The germline V gene encodes CDR1 SQVTM and CDR2 ANQGSEA. V was pared by 7 bases and J by 0 bases, with 4 bases of the junction left unmatched. The CDR3 reads CSAGTSSSYNEQFF. DNA of the CDR3: TGCAGCGCCGGGACTAGCAGCTCCTACAATGAGCAGTTCTTC.

The chain links TRBV5-1 to TRBJ1-1, with D possibly matching TRBD1 (6 bases). The CDR3 length is 13 residues. In germline, CDR1 is SGHRS, CDR2 YFSETQ. The V end was cut by 4 bases, the J end by 6 bases, with 13 bases between. The CDR3 sequence is CASSGQGRSEAFF. In DNA, the CDR3 is TGCGCCAGCAGCGGCCAGGGGAGGTCTGAAGCTTTCTTT.

The J gene is TRBJ2-7, the V gene TRBV9; D may correspond to TRBD1 or TRBD2 (5 bases each). V gave up 1 base and J gave up 6 bases, with 14 bases separating them. The CDR3 is made up of 14 amino acids. Germline V lookup: CDR1 SGDLS, CDR2 YYNGEE. The CDR3 spells CASSVRSEGLEQYF. In nucleotides, the CDR3 is TGTGCCAGCAGCGTAAGGTCTGAGGGGCTCGAGCAGTACTTC.

The rearrangement uses TRBV25-1 and TRBJ1-4; no reliable D call. V was trimmed by 4 bases and J by 8 bases, leaving 14 bases between them. This CDR3 spans 14 amino acids. Germline-derived CDR1 and CDR2 are MGHDK and SYGVNS. CDR3 sequence (DNA): TGTGCCAGCAGTGTATTCCGGGAGGAGGAAAAACTGTTTTTT. Residues: CASSVFREEEKLFF.

Worth noting for this clone: This CDR3 is also generated by other DNA sequences in the sample. The rearrangement links TRBV27 to TRBJ2-1; D gene ambiguous. The ends were cut back, 6 bases at V and 6 bases at J, with 12 bases in the middle. Germline V gene lookup returns CDR1 MNHEY and CDR2 SMNVEV (reference sequence). The CDR3 consists of 13 residues. CDR3 DNA sequence: TGTGCCAGCAGCTTTAGGGATGTCAATGAGCAGTTCTTC. This gives the protein CASSFRDVNEQFF.

The rearrangement uses TRBV7-2 and TRBJ2-7; 8 positions agree with TRBD1. Trimming took 2 bases from V and 0 from J; bases not matched to a gene: 3. Germline CDR1 is SGHTA and CDR2 is FQGNSA. The CDR3 is 15 residues long. CDR3 nucleotide sequence: TGTGCCAGCAGCTTACGGACAGGGAGCTCCTACGAGCAGTACTTC. Encoded protein: CASSLRTGSSYEQYF.

The chain employs TRBV5-1 and TRBJ2-1; 7 bases line up with TRBD1. Germline assignment: CDR1 SGHRS and CDR2 YFSETQ. This CDR3 spans 16 amino acids. V was clipped by 1 base and J by 8 bases; unmatched bases: 12. As DNA, the CDR3 is TGCGCCAGCAGCTTGATGGTCCGGGACAGTCAGGATGAGCAGTTCTTC. Amino acid sequence: CASSLMVRDSQDEQFF. Full variable domain (outside the CDR3, taken from reference TRBV5-1 and TRBJ2-1): KAGVTQTPRYLIKTRGQQVTLSCSPISGHRSVSWYQQTPGQGLQFLFEYFSETQRNKGNFPGRFSGRQFSNSRSEMNVSTLELGDSALYLCASSLMVRDSQDEQFFGPGTRLTVL.

The chain recombines TRBV20-1 with TRBJ1-2; 11 positions agree with TRBD1. V was clipped by 8 bases and J by 8 bases; unmatched bases: 4. The germline gives CDR1 DFQATT, CDR2 SNEGSKA (reference sequence). The CDR3 is 11 residues long. The DNA for the CDR3 is TGCAGTTCCTGGACAGGGGGCGGCTACACCTTC. This gives the protein CSSWTGGGYTF.

This sequence joins TRBV9 and TRBJ2-3; no clear D gene. V shed 0 bases and J shed 1 base, with 6 bases lying between them. Germline V CDR1 and CDR2: SGDLS, YYNGEE. This CDR3 has 14 residues. The CDR3 spells CASSVVGRTDTQYF. The CDR3 nucleotides are TGTGCCAGCAGCGTAGTCGGGCGCACAGATACGCAGTATTTT.

The chain carries TRBV9 and TRBJ2-3; D perhaps matches TRBD1 (6 bases). Between the trimmed V and J ends, which lost 3 bases and 0 bases, there was a span of 14 bases. The CDR3 loop spans 16 amino acids. CDR1 and CDR2 (germline): SGDLS, YYNGEE. The CDR3 DNA reads TGTGCCAGCAGCGGACCAGGGGCGGCTAGCACAGATACGCAGTATTTT. This encodes CASSGPGAASTDTQYF. Supplemented by reference TRBV9 and TRBJ2-3, the full variable domain reads DSGVTQTPKHLITATGQRVTLRCSPRSGDLSVYWYQQSLDQGLQFLIQYYNGEERAKGNILERFSAQQFPDLHSELNLSSLELGDSALYFCASSGPGAASTDTQYFGPGTRLTVL.

This clone occurred a few times. V usage is TRBV19 and J usage is TRBJ1-5, with D perhaps TRBD1 (6 bases). The CDR3 consists of 12 residues. Trimming took 7 bases from V and 6 from J, leaving 10 bases between them. CDR1 LNHDA and CDR2 SQIVND come from the germline V gene (reference sequence). CDR3 region: CASTTGAQPQHF. In DNA, the CDR3 is TGTGCCAGTACTACGGGGGCTCAGCCCCAGCATTTT.

The V and J genes are TRBV29-1 and TRBJ1-1; 11 bases fit TRBD1. This CDR3 region has 17 residues. V was pared by 4 bases and J by 0 bases, with 10 bases of the junction left unmatched. Germline V gives CDR1 SQVTM, CDR2 ANQGSEA. CDR3 in DNA: TGCAGCGTTGGGGTCGGGACAGGGGGTTTTATGAACACTGAAGCTTTCTTT. It encodes CSVGVGTGGFMNTEAFF. The full variable domain, its missing parts supplied by reference TRBV29-1 and TRBJ1-1, is SAVISQKPSRDICQRGTSLTIQCQVDSQVTMMFWYRQQPGQSLTLIATANQGSEATYESGFVIDKFPISRPNLTFSTLTVSNMSPEDSSIYLCSVGVGTGGFMNTEAFFGQGTRLTVV.

The rearrangement uses TRBV27 and TRBJ1-1, with D tentatively TRBD1 (5 bases). The V end was cut by 1 base, the J end by 4 bases, with 10 bases between. CDR1 is MNHEY, CDR2 SMNVEV, per germline (reference sequence). This CDR3 spans 14 amino acids. CDR3 sequence: CASSLFRESTEAFF. CDR3 nucleotide sequence: TGTGCCAGCAGTTTATTCAGGGAGAGCACTGAAGCTTTCTTT.

The chain links TRBV6-1 to TRBJ1-1, with TRBD1 as a possible D gene (6 bases). Trimming took 6 bases from V and 7 from J, leaving 15 bases between them. Germline V lookup: CDR1 MNHNS, CDR2 SASEGT. The CDR3 is 13 residues long. The CDR3 DNA is TGTGCCAGCAGCGTACAGGGTGAGGATGAAGCTTTCTTT. Translation: CASSVQGEDEAFF.

V usage is TRBV5-1 and J usage is TRBJ1-1; 8 nucleotides line up with TRBD1. Germline V gene sequence: CDR1 SGHRS, CDR2 YFSETQ. V trimming: 0 bases; J trimming: 4 bases; junction bases outside the gene matches: 5. The CDR3 totals 15 residues. DNA of the CDR3: TGCGCCAGCAGCTTGGGTGGCGACAGGGGCACTGAAGCTTTCTTT. It is translated as CASSLGGDRGTEAFF.

The chain recombines TRBV5-1 with TRBJ2-1; 7 bases line up with TRBD1. The J segment lost 2 bases and the V segment lost 0 bases, leaving 2 bases of the junction unmatched. This CDR3 spans 15 amino acids. CDR1 SGHRS and CDR2 YFSETQ come from the germline V gene. CDR3 coding DNA: TGCGCCAGCAGCTTGGGGCAGGGGGCCTACAATGAGCAGTTCTTC. It encodes CASSLGQGAYNEQFF. Complete variable domain (other parts from reference TRBV5-1 and TRBJ2-1): KAGVTQTPRYLIKTRGQQVTLSCSPISGHRSVSWYQQTPGQGLQFLFEYFSETQRNKGNFPGRFSGRQFSNSRSEMNVSTLELGDSALYLCASSLGQGAYNEQFFGPGTRLTVL.

This chain links TRBV18 with TRBJ1-5; D might be TRBD1 (5 bases). The CDR3 runs 17 residues. Germline values: CDR1 KGHSH, CDR2 LQKENI. V was cut by 6 bases and J by 0 bases, with 18 bases left in between. CDR3 region: CASSQSSGQDSNQPQHF. The CDR3 DNA follows: TGTGCCAGCTCCCAAAGTAGCGGACAAGATAGCAATCAGCCCCAGCATTTT.

The rearrangement uses TRBV27 and TRBJ1-4, with 7 bases fitting TRBD1. J lost 3 bases, V lost 10 bases, and 2 bases had no gene match. Per germline, CDR1 MNHEY and CDR2 SMNVEV (reference sequence). This CDR3 is 12 amino acids long. The chain's CDR3 is CAMDRSNEKLFF. CDR3 bases: TGTGCCATGGACAGGTCTAATGAAAAACTGTTTTTT.

This sequence joins TRBV6-6 and TRBJ2-7; 10 bases match TRBD1. There are 15 residues in the CDR3. V lost 5 bases, J lost 5 bases, and 9 bases stayed unmatched. Germline CDR1 reads MNHNY; CDR2 reads SVGAGI (reference sequence). The chain's CDR3 is CASSKLGQGNHEQYF. The CDR3 nucleotides read TGTGCCAGCAGTAAACTGGGACAGGGGAACCACGAGCAGTACTTC.

The chain uses TRBV14 and TRBJ2-3; D is perhaps TRBD2 (6 bases). The germline CDR1 and CDR2 sequences are SGHDN and FVKESK. Trimming shortened V by 3 bases and J by 0 bases, and 10 bases separated the two germline ends. This CDR3 is built from 15 residues. CDR3 DNA sequence: TGTGCCAGCAGCCATCGAGGGACTAGCACAGATACGCAGTATTTT. Residues: CASSHRGTSTDTQYF.